Listed here are 2 T cell receptor beta chains from one sample, sequenced in a study of vaccination effects on CD4 cells after COVID-19. For these receptors, no antigen is known. Antigen-specific CD4+ T cells expanded by the ViraFEST assay with viral peptide pools were then sequenced. At the end of 10 days of culture, CD4+ T cells were isolated. The method was immunoSEQ multiplex PCR; TCRdb's version includes in-frame clones alone and lacks a portion of them. This table holds 50,000 to 75,000 clones, roughly four fifths found once. Source: CD4+ T cells from PBMCs cultured with HCoV-229E spike peptides, taken before COVID-19 vaccination. These receptors all stem from a human donor who received a COVID-19 vaccine.

V and J are TRBV28 and TRBJ1-5; possibly TRBD1 for D (6 bases). V lost 4 bases and J 4 bases, leaving 14 bases between the germline ends. This CDR3 spans 15 amino acids. From germline, CDR1 is MDHEN and CDR2 SYDVKM. The CDR3, as DNA: TGTGCCAGCAGTTCCACGAGGGGGAGTAATCAGCCCCAGCATTTT. Protein product: CASSSTRGSNQPQHF.

The V call is TRBV18, the J call TRBJ2-7; 10 positions agree with TRBD1. The CDR3 is 15 residues long. J was trimmed by 1 base and V by 4 bases; bases with no gene match: 4. Germline loops: CDR1 KGHSH, CDR2 LQKENI. In nucleotides, the CDR3 is TGTGCCAGCTCACAGAGGACAGGGGGATCCTACGAGCAGTACGTC. Translation gives CASSQRTGGSYEQYV.